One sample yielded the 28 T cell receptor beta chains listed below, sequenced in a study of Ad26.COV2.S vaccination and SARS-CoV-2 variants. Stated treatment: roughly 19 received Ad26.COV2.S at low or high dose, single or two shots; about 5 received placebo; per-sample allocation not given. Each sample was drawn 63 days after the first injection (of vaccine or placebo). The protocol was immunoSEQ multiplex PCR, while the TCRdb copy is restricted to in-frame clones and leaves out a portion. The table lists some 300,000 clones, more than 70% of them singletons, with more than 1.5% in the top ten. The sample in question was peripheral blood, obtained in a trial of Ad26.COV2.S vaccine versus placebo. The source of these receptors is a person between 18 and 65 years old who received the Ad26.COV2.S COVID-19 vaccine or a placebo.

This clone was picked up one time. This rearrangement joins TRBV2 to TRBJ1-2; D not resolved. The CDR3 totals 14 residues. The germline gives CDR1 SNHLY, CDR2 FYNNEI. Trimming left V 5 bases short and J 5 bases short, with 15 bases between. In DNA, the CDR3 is TGTGCCAGCAGTAAACAGACCTCAAATTATGGCTACACCTTC. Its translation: CASSKQTSNYGYTF.

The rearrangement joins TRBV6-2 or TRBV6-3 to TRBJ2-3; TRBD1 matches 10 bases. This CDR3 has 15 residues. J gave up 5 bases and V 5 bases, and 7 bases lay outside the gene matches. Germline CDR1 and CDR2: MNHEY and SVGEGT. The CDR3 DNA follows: TGTGCCAGCAGTCCACCCCGGGACAGGGGAGATACGCAGTATTTT. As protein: CASSPPRDRGDTQYF.

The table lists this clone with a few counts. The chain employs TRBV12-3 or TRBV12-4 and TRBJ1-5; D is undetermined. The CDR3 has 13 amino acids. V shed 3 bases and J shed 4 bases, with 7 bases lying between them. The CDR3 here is CASSFSGNQPQHF. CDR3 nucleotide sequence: TGTGCCAGCAGTTTTTCGGGGAATCAGCCCCAGCATTTT.

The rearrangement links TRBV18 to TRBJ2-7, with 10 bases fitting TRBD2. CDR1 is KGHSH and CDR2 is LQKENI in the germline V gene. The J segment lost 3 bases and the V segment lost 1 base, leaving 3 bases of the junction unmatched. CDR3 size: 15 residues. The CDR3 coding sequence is TGTGCCAGCTCACCACTGGCTAGCGGGGGCTACGAGCAGTACTTC. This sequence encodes CASSPLASGGYEQYF.

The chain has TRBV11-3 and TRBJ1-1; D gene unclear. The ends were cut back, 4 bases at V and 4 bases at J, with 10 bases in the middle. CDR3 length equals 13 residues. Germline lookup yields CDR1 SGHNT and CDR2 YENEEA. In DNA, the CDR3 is TGTGCCAGCAGCTCAGGACTCTTCACTGAAGCTTTCTTT. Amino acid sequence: CASSSGLFTEAFF. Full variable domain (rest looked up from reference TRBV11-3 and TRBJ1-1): EAGVVQSPRYKIIEKKQPVAFWCNPISGHNTLYWYLQNLGQGPELLIRYENEEAVDDSQLPKDRFSAERLKGVDSTLKIQPAELGDSAVYLCASSSGLFTEAFFGQGTRLTVV.

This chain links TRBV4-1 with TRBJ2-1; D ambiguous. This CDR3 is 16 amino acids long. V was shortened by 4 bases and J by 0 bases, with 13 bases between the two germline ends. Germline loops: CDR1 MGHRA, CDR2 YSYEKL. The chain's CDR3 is CASSPTPGSSYNEQFF. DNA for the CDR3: TGCGCCAGCAGCCCCACGCCGGGCAGCTCCTACAATGAGCAGTTCTTC.

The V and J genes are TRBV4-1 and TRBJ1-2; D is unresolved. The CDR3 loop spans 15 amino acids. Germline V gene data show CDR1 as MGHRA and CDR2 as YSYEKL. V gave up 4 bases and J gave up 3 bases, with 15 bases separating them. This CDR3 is CASSPLAPGDYGYTF. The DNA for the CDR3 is TGCGCCAGCAGCCCTCTAGCTCCCGGGGACTATGGCTACACCTTC.

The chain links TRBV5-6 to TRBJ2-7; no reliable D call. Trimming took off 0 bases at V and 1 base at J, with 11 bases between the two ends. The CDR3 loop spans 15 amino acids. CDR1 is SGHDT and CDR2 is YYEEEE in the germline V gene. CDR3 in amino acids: CASSLAGRSSYEQYF. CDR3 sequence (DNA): TGTGCCAGCAGCTTGGCGGGCAGGAGTTCCTACGAGCAGTACTTC.

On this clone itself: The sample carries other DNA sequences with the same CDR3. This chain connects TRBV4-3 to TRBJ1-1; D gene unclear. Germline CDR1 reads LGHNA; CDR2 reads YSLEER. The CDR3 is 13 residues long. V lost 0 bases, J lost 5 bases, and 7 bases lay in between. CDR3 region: CASSQDLGTEAFF. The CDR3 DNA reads TGCGCCAGCAGCCAAGATCTAGGAACTGAAGCTTTCTTT.

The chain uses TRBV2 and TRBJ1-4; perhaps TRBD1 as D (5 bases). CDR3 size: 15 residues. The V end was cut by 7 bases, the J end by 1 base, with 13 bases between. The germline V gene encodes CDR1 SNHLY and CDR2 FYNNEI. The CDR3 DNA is TGTGCCAGCACCCCACAGGCCCGAACTAATGAAAAACTGTTTTTT. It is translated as CASTPQARTNEKLFF.

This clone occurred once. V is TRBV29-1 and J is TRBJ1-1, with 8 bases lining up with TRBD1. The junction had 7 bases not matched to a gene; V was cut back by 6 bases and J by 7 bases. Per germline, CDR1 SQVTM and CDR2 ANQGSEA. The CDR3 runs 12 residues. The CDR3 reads CSVLRQGIEAFF. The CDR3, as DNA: TGCAGCGTCCTCAGACAGGGGATTGAAGCTTTCTTT.

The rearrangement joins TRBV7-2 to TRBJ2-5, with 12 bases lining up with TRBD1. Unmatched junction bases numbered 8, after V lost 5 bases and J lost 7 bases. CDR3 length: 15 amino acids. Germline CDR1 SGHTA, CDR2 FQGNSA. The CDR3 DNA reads TGTGCCAGCAGCACCGGGACAGGGGGCGGAGTGACCCAGTACTTC. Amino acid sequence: CASSTGTGGGVTQYF.

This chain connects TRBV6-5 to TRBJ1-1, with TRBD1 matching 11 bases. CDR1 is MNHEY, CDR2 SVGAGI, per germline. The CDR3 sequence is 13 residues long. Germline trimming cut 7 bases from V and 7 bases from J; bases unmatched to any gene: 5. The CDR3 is CASTRDRGGEAFF. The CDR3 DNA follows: TGTGCCAGCACCAGGGACAGGGGGGGTGAAGCTTTCTTT.

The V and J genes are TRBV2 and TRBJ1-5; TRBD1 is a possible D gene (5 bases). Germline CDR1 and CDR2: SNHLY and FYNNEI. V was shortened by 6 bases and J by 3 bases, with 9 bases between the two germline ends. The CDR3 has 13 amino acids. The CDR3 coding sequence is TGTGCCAGCAGGACAGAAGTCAATCAGCCCCAGCATTTT. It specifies CASRTEVNQPQHF. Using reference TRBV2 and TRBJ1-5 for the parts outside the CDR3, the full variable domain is EPEVTQTPSHQVTQMGQEVILRCVPISNHLYFYWYRQILGQKVEFLVSFYNNEISEKSEIFDDQFSVERPDGSNFTLKIRSTKLEDSAMYFCASRTEVNQPQHFGDGTRLSIL.

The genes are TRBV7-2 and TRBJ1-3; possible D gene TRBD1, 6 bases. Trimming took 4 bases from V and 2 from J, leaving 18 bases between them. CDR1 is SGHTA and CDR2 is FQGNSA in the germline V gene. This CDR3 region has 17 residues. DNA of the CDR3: TGTGCCAGCAGCTCCCCCCGGGGGCAGGGGCCTGGAAACACCATATATTTT. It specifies CASSSPRGQGPGNTIYF.

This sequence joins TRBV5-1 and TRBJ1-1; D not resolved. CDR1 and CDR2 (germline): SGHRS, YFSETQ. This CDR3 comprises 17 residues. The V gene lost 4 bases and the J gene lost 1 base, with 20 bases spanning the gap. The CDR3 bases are TGCGCCAGCAGCCCGGCGGAATTGATAGGAAAGAACACTGAAGCTTTCTTT. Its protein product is CASSPAELIGKNTEAFF.

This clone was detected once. CDR3: CASSWDGTGTYEQYF. The CDR3 region has the DNA TGTGCCAGCAGCTGGGACGGGACAGGGACGTACGAGCAGTACTTC. This rearrangement joins TRBV3-1 (or the pseudogene TRBV3-2) to TRBJ2-7, with 9 positions matching TRBD1. The CDR3 loop spans 15 amino acids. Looked up from germline, CDR1 is LGHDT and CDR2 is YNNKEL (reference sequence). V was pared by 5 bases and J by 4 bases, with 9 bases of the junction left unmatched.

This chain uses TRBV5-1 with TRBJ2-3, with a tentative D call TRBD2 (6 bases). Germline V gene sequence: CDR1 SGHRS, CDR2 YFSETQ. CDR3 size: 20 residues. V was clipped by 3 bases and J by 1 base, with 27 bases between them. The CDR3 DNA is TGCGCCAGCAGCTCAGAGGCGGGGCCCGTAGGACTCGCTGGCACAGATACGCAGTATTTT. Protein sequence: CASSSEAGPVGLAGTDTQYF.

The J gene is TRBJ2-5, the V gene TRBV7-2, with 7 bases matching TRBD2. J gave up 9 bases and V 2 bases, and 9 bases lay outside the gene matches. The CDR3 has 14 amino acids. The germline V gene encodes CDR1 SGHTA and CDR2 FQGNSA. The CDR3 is CASSLRGDLGAQYF. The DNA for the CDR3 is TGTGCCAGCAGCTTACGGGGGGACCTAGGAGCCCAGTACTTC.

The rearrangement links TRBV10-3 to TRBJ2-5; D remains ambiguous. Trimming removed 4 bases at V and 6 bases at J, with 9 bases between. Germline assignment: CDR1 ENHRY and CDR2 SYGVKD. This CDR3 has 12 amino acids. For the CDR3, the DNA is TGTGCCATCAGTGGGGGTGACAAGACCCAGTACTTC. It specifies CAISGGDKTQYF.

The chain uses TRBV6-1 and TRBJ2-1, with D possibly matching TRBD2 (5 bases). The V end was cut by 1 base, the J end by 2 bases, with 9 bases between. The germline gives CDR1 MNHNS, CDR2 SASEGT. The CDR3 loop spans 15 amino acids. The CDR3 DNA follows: TGTGCCAGCAGTGAAGAGGGAGTGGCCTACAATGAGCAGTTCTTC. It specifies CASSEEGVAYNEQFF.

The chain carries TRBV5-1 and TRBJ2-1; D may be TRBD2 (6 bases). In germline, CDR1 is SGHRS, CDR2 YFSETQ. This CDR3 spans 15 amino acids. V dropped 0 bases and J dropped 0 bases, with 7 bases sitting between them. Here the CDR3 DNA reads TGCGCCAGCAGCTTGGAGACTAGCTCCTACAATGAGCAGTTCTTC. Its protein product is CASSLETSSYNEQFF.

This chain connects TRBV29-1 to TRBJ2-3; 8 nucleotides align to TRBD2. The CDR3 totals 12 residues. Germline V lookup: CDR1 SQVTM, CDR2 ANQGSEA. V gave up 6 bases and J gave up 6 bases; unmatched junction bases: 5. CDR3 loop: CSVGGGRDTQYF. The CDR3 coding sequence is TGCAGCGTCGGAGGCGGGAGGGATACGCAGTATTTT.

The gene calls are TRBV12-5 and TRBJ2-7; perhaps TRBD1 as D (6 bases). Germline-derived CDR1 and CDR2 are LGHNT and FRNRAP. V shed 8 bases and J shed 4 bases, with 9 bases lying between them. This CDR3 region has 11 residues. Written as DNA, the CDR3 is TGTGCTAGTTCGAGGGGGTACGAGCAGTACTTC. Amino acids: CASSRGYEQYF.

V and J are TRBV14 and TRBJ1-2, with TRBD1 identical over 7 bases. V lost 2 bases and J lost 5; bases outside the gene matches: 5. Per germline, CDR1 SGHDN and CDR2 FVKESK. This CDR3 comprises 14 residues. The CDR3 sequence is CASSQLGQTYGYTF. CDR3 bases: TGTGCCAGCAGCCAACTGGGACAGACGTATGGCTACACCTTC. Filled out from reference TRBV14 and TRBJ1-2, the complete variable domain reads EAGVTQFPSHSVIEKGQTVTLRCDPISGHDNLYWYRRVMGKEIKFLLHFVKESKQDESGMPNNRFLAERTGGTYSTLKVQPAELEDSGVYFCASSQLGQTYGYTFGSGTRLTVV.

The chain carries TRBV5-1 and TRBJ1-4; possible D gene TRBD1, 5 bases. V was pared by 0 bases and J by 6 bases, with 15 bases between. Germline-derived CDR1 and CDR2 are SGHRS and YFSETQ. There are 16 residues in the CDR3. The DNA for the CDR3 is TGCGCCAGCAGCTTGGCCTTATCCAGGGAAGATGAAAAACTGTTTTTT. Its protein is CASSLALSREDEKLFF.

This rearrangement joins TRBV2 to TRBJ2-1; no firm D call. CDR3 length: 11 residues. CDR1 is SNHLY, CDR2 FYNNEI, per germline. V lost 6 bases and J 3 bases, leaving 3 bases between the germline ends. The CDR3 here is CASRDYNEQFF. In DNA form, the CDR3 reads TGTGCCAGCAGGGACTACAATGAGCAGTTCTTC.

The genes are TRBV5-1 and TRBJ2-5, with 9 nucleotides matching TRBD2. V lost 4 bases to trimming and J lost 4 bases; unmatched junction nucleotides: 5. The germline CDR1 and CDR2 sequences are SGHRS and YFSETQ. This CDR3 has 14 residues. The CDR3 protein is CASSLGLASETQYF. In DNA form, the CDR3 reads TGCGCCAGCAGCCTGGGACTAGCCTCAGAGACCCAGTACTTC.